This record covers a single TCR beta chain. The data are from a study of stem cell transplantation in POMP-related autoinflammatory disease. The CDR3 consists of 14 residues. Trimming removed 3 bases from V and 5 bases from J, with 13 bases in between. Germline V gene data show CDR1 as SGHAT and CDR2 as FQNNGV. TCRdb's table, derived via immunoSEQ multiplex PCR, lists solely in-frame clones and lacks some. The repertoire holds thousands of clones, with approximately 85% as singletons. The sequence was collected from a human patient with POMP-related autoinflammation and immune dysregulation (PRAID). Some of the T cells might come from the graft donor. The material sequenced was CD8+ T cells from PBMCs, taken after stem cell transplantation. V and J are TRBV11-2 and TRBJ2-5; D may be TRBD1 (5 bases). The CDR3 region is CASSLIGRVETQYF. In DNA form, the CDR3 reads TGTGCCAGCAGCTTGATCGGCAGGGTTGAGACCCAGTACTTC.